Below, one TCR beta chain is given with its context. As yet, its antigen is unknown. The junction differs from germline at one of its ends, possibly a read error. This entry belongs to a study of blood T cells in healthy people across ages. A sample-barcoded 5' primer and a J-beta primer mix were used in a second PCR of roughly 6 to 11 cycles. Every cDNA was tagged by a template-switch adaptor with 12 random nucleotides. MiXCR was run by TCRdb on the 5' RACE reads, yielding one entry per CDR3 protein. The table records more than 1,400,000 distinct CDR3 sequences, around 39% of them present only once. The study, taken as a whole, reports: A greater number of naive CD4+ cells and higher diversity distinguished long-lived donors from aged donors. A strong correlation was seen between TCR beta diversity and naive T cell percentage.

The germline gives CDR1 SGHAT, CDR2 FQDESV (reference sequence). The CDR3 loop spans 15 amino acids. The V call is TRBV11-1, the J call TRBJ2-3; D might be TRBD1 or TRBD2, each matching 5 bases. The source is a woman under 30 in good health. Sequencing was carried out using blood. This CDR3 is CAGSSGTVSTDTQYF. CDR3 bases: TGTGCCGGCAGCTCCGGGACGGTGAGCACAGATACGCAGTATTTT.